Listed below are T cell receptor beta chains from one sample, sequenced in a study of graft-versus-host responses after intestinal transplantation. Using immunoSEQ multiplex PCR, the repertoire was profiled, and TCRdb retains in-frame clones only, with some absent. Of roughly 25,000 clones in the sample, approximately 96% were seen once. The specimen comprised PBMCs, sampled more than 29 days after intestinal transplant. The receptors were gathered from a human patient who received an intestinal transplant, so some T cells may come from the graft donor. Both conserved end residues are part of each CDR3. A D gene is named only where the DNA matches it firmly. Not all rows give a size; the values are once, few, many and, for expanded clones, a class.

abundance	d_gene	j_gene	v_gene	CDR3nt	CDR3aa
NA	NA	TRBJ2-1	TRBV5-4	TGTGCCAGCAGCCCGAGAACTAACTCCTACAATGAGCAGTTCTTC	CASSPRTNSYNEQFF
NA	TRBD1	TRBJ2-7	TRBV7-6	TGTGCCAGCAGCCCGCCAGGGACAGGGCTCGACGAGCAGTACTTC	CASSPPGTGLDEQYF
NA	NA	TRBJ2-1	TRBV5-5	TGTGCCAGCAGCTTGGATATTCAGGATCCGTTCTTC	CASSLDIQDPFF
NA	TRBD1	TRBJ2-5	TRBV5-1	TGCGCCAGCAGGCTGGTAGGACAGGGCCAGGAGACCCAGTACTTC	CASRLVGQGQETQYF
NA	TRBD1	TRBJ1-1	TRBV5-1	TGCGCCAGCCTAGACCCTTCACAGGGGCCGAACACTGAAGCTTTCTTT	CASLDPSQGPNTEAFF
few	NA	TRBJ1-1	TRBV6-5	TGTGCCAGCAGTTACTCGATGGGGTACACTGAAGCTTTCTTT	CASSYSMGYTEAFF
NA	NA	TRBJ2-4	TRBV19	TGTCGACTTCCACGCCCGGAGGACATTCAGTACTTC	CRLPRPEDIQYF
NA	TRBD2	TRBJ2-3	TRBV7-9	TGTGCCAGCAGCTTAGCGTTGACTAGCGAGAGCACAGATACGCAGTATTTT	CASSLALTSESTDTQYF
few	NA	TRBJ1-5	TRBV6-1	TGTGCCAGCAGTGAACGTGACAGGTCGGGGCAGCCCCAGCATTTT	CASSERDRSGQPQHF
NA	TRBD2	TRBJ2-3	TRBV28	TGTGCCAGCAGTTTTCGCGGGAGAAGCACAGATACGCAGTATTTT	CASSFRGRSTDTQYF
NA	TRBD1	TRBJ1-1	TRBV7-9	TGTGCCAGCAGCTTCCCGACAGGGATGAACACTGAAGCTTTCTTT	CASSFPTGMNTEAFF
NA	TRBD2	TRBJ2-1	TRBV7-9	TGTGCCAGCAGCTTATTCAGCGGGGTGCTCTACAATGAGCAGTTCTTC	CASSLFSGVLYNEQFF
NA	NA	TRBJ1-4	TRBV19	TGTGCCAGTAGTATCAGGGGATGGTACGAAAAACTGTTTTTT	CASSIRGWYEKLFF
once	TRBD1	TRBJ1-4	TRBV19	TGTGCCAGTGCCGGACAGGTTCGTAATGAAAAACTGTTTTTT	CASAGQVRNEKLFF
NA	NA	TRBJ1-1	TRBV10-3	TGTGCCATCAGTTTCAGGGGAGAGGAGACTGAAGCTTTCTTT	CAISFRGEETEAFF
NA	NA	TRBJ2-1	TRBV12-5	TGTGCTAGTGGCCGTGGACCGAGCTCCTACAATGAGCAGTTCTTC	CASGRGPSSYNEQFF
NA	NA	TRBJ1-3	TRBV12-5	TGTGCTAGTGGTCAAGAACCTGGAAACACCATATATTTT	CASGQEPGNTIYF
once	NA	TRBJ1-6	TRBV6-5	TGTGCCAGCAGTTCGGATGACGAAGGGGATTCACCCCTCCACTTT	CASSSDDEGDSPLHF
NA	NA	TRBJ2-5	TRBV28	TGTGCCAGCAGTTCACCGTACCAAGAGACCCAGTACTTC	CASSSPYQETQYF
once	TRBD2	TRBJ2-7	TRBV5-1	TGCGCCAGCAGCTTCGGGGAGGGTTTGTACGAGCAGTACTTC	CASSFGEGLYEQYF
NA	TRBD1	TRBJ2-7	TRBV5-1	TGCGCCAGCAGCCGGGGGGACAGGGGGCTGGACGAGCAGTACTTC	CASSRGDRGLDEQYF
NA	TRBD1	TRBJ2-2	TRBV7-9	TGTGCCAGCAGCTTTCGGACAGGGTTAACCGGGGAGCTGTTTTTT	CASSFRTGLTGELFF
NA	NA	TRBJ2-2	TRBV28	TGTGCCAGCAGTTTACTTGGGCAGCGGGACACCGGGGAGCTGTTTTTT	CASSLLGQRDTGELFF
NA	NA	TRBJ2-1	TRBV9	TGTGCCAGCAGCGTAGATTTTGACAATGAGCAGTTCTTC	CASSVDFDNEQFF
NA	NA	TRBJ2-5	TRBV6-1	TGTGCCGCATCATATCTACCGTACCAAGAGACCCAGTACTTC	CAASYLPYQETQYF
NA	NA	TRBJ1-4	TRBV28	TGTGCCAGCAGCTTGGACAGATTAGAGACGGCAACTAATGAAAAACTGTTTTTT	CASSLDRLETATNEKLFF
once	NA	TRBJ2-2	TRBV7-9	TGTGCCAGCACCGAGAACACCGGGGAGCTGTTTTTT	CASTENTGELFF